This T cell receptor (beta chain) is drawn from a study of cytomegalovirus exposure and HLA in healthy donors. For the study at large: The same platform was used for the approximately 120 validation repertoires as for the approximately 730 first-cohort repertoires, as reported in a later analysis. General study points: Despite most TCR sequences being rare, some public TCRs occurred in many donors. A classifier reportedly called cytomegalovirus status with high sensitivity and specificity.

With V trimmed by 1 base and J by 10 bases, 10 bases remained unmatched. The length of the CDR3 is 15 residues. CDR1 and CDR2 (germline): SEHNR, FQNEAQ (reference sequence). On this clone: No antigen is known for it.

Repertoires were generated with immunoSEQ multiplex PCR, while TCRdb's copy carries only in-frame clones and drops some. The sample carries 150,000 to 200,000 clones, 81% recorded once. The clonotype was recovered from a woman between 25 and 40 years old in good health and CMV-seronegative. The sequenced sample consisted of PBMCs. The rearrangement joins TRBV7-9 to TRBJ1-1; TRBD1 matches at 9 bases. This chain's CDR3 is CASSLGLGTGWVAFF. CDR3 DNA: TGTGCCAGCAGCTTAGGCCTCGGGACAGGGTGGGTAGCTTTCTTT. Together with reference TRBV7-9 and TRBJ1-1, the CDR3 gives the full variable domain: DTGVSQNPRHKITKRGQNVTFRCDPISEHNRLYWYRQTLGQGPEFLTYFQNEAQLEKSRLLSDRFSAERPKGSFSTLEIQRTEQGDSAMYLCASSLGLGTGWVAFFGQGTRLTVV.